A selection of T cell receptor beta chains follows, all from one sample in a study of blood T cell repertoires in COVID-19. Sequenced by immunoSEQ multiplex PCR; TCRdb stores in-frame clones only, minus some. The data hold approximately 91,000 clones, with roughly 71% observed a single time. Sequencing was performed on peripheral blood. The receptors shown here come from a woman of 80 years or more with acute or convalescent COVID-19. CDR3s include the opening cysteine and the closing phenylalanine or tryptophan. The D gene is left open where the match is weak. A row's size may be missing; if present it is once, few, many or a size class.

V	length	size	J	D	DNA	CDR3
TRBV28	15	NA	TRBJ1-5	NA	TGTGCCAGCACCCCTTCCTCCAGAGGGCATCAGCCCCAGCATTTT	CASTPSSRGHQPQHF
TRBV5-1	15	NA	TRBJ1-5	TRBD1	TGCGCCAGCAGCCCCGGGACAGGGGGAAATCAGCCCCAGCATTTT	CASSPGTGGNQPQHF
TRBV7-8	14	few	TRBJ1-3	NA	TGTGCCAGCAGCTTCCTCCAGATACGAAACACCATATATTTT	CASSFLQIRNTIYF
TRBV5-5	15	NA	TRBJ1-2	TRBD1	TGTGCCAGCAGCCTGCAATCGGGACAGCACTATGGCTACACCTTC	CASSLQSGQHYGYTF
TRBV19	17	NA	TRBJ2-6	NA	TGTGCCAGTAGTAAAGAACAGTCCACCTCTGGGGCCAACGTCCTGACTTTC	CASSKEQSTSGANVLTF
TRBV6-5	15	NA	TRBJ2-7	NA	TGTGCCAGCAGTTACTCGTACAGTGACTCCTACGAGCAGTACTTC	CASSYSYSDSYEQYF
TRBV30	10	NA	TRBJ1-1	NA	TGTGCCGGGGATAGAACTGAAGCTTTCTTT	CAGDRTEAFF
TRBV4-2	16	NA	TRBJ2-3	TRBD2	TGTGCCAGCAGCCAAGATTCGGGCGGGAGAGTCAATACGCAGTATTTT	CASSQDSGGRVNTQYF
TRBV4-3	15	NA	TRBJ2-1	NA	TGCGCCAGCAGCCAAGATCCGGTCGCTTACAATGAGCAGTTCTTC	CASSQDPVAYNEQFF
TRBV19	15	few	TRBJ2-5	TRBD2	TGTGCCAGTAGCCCTGGACTAGCGGGACGTGGGACCCAGTACTTC	CASSPGLAGRGTQYF
TRBV10-3	15	NA	TRBJ2-5	TRBD1	TGTGCCATCAGTGAGATTGGACAGGGTTTAGAGACCCAGTACTTC	CAISEIGQGLETQYF
TRBV7-3	16	NA	TRBJ2-5	NA	TGTGCCAGCAGCTTAAACCCGCCAGGGGAGGGGGAGACCCAGTACTTC	CASSLNPPGEGETQYF
TRBV3-1/TRBV3-2	17	NA	TRBJ1-1	NA	TGTGCCAGCAGCCAAGACAACCGGGACAAAAGGGTCCCTGAAGCTTTCTTT	CASSQDNRDKRVPEAFF
TRBV5-4	20	NA	TRBJ2-3	TRBD2	TGTGCCAGCAGCTCGGCCGGGACTAGCGGGGGGGCACTCCCCAGAAGTACGCAGTATTTT	CASSSAGTSGGALPRSTQYF
TRBV6-5	15	NA	TRBJ1-4	NA	TGTGCCAGCAGTCGGGACCGGGGGACGGGGGAAAAACTGTTTTTT	CASSRDRGTGEKLFF
TRBV28	17	NA	TRBJ1-6	NA	TGTGCCAGCAGTTCGCTACAGGGTAACTCCTATAATTCACCCCTCCACTTT	CASSSLQGNSYNSPLHF
TRBV2	14	once	TRBJ1-5	NA	TGTGCCAGCAGTGGTGTTATTCGAGGGCAGCCCCAGCATTTT	CASSGVIRGQPQHF
TRBV5-4	14	many	TRBJ1-1	NA	TGTGCCAGCAGCTTGATGAGGGCAGCCCAAGAAGCTTTCTTT	CASSLMRAAQEAFF
TRBV7-9	14	NA	TRBJ2-5	TRBD1	TGTGCCAGCAGCTTAGCGGACAGGGGCAAGACCCAGTACTTC	CASSLADRGKTQYF
TRBV7-3	16	NA	TRBJ2-2	NA	TGTGCCAGCAGCTTAACCCTTTCAAGCGGGCCCGGGGAGCTGTTTTTT	CASSLTLSSGPGELFF
TRBV25-1	12	NA	TRBJ1-2	NA	TGTGCCAGCAGTGCGGACAGACTTTCTCCCTCTTTC	CASSADRLSPSF
TRBV5-4	16	few	TRBJ2-4	TRBD2	TGTGCCAGCAGTTGGGGACTAGCGGGAGGGAAAAACATTCAGTACTTC	CASSWGLAGGKNIQYF
TRBV11-2	16	NA	TRBJ2-5	NA	TGTGCCAGCAGCTTTAACCCGAACGGGGAAGGGGAGACCCAGTACTTC	CASSFNPNGEGETQYF
TRBV29-1	11	NA	TRBJ2-7	NA	TGCAGCGTTGTTGACTTCTACGAGCAGTACTTC	CSVVDFYEQYF
TRBV5-8	15	NA	TRBJ1-6	TRBD1	TGTGCCAGCAGCCTTATGGGACAGGCTAATTCACCCCTCCACTTT	CASSLMGQANSPLHF
TRBV11-2	15	NA	TRBJ1-2	NA	TGTGCCAGCAGCTTAGACGAGGCTCCTAGAGGGGGCTACACCTTC	CASSLDEAPRGGYTF
TRBV28	15	once	TRBJ2-3	TRBD1	TGTGCCAGCAGTTTTCGACAGGGGATAAGGGATACGCAGTATTTT	CASSFRQGIRDTQYF
TRBV6-1	15	few	TRBJ1-2	TRBD1	TGTGCCAGCAGTGAAGTCCCAGGGGGACACTATGGCTACACCTTC	CASSEVPGGHYGYTF
TRBV5-8	13	NA	TRBJ1-2	TRBD1	TGTGCCAGCAGCCCAACAGGGGGCTATGGCTACACCTTC	CASSPTGGYGYTF
TRBV10-3	13	NA	TRBJ1-1	NA	TGTGCCATCAGGGCACAGGCGAACACTGAAGCTTTCTTT	CAIRAQANTEAFF
TRBV7-2	14	NA	TRBJ2-7	NA	TGTGCCAGCAGCGAACCTTACCAGGGCTACGAGCAGTACTTC	CASSEPYQGYEQYF
TRBV29-1	12	NA	TRBJ2-5	TRBD2	TGCAGCCAGCGGGGGGGACAAGAGACCCAGTACTTC	CSQRGGQETQYF
TRBV9	14	once	TRBJ1-2	NA	TGTGCCAGCAGCTCCAGCTTAGGGGGAGTTGGCTACACCTTC	CASSSSLGGVGYTF
TRBV7-6	16	NA	TRBJ1-3	NA	TGTGCCAGCAGCTCCGTCCCCCAGGGAACTGGAAACACCATATATTTT	CASSSVPQGTGNTIYF
TRBV6-2/TRBV6-3	16	NA	TRBJ2-1	NA	TGTGCCAGCAGTTACCGGCCAGGCCGCTCCTACAATGAGCAGTTCTTC	CASSYRPGRSYNEQFF
TRBV5-4	16	NA	TRBJ2-1	TRBD2	TGTGCCAGCAGCTCGCTGACTAGCGGGTTTGGCAATGAGCAGTTCTTC	CASSSLTSGFGNEQFF
TRBV7-9	15	NA	TRBJ2-7	TRBD1	TGTGCCAGCAGCTGGGGGACAGGGAGCTCCTACGAGCAGTACTTC	CASSWGTGSSYEQYF
TRBV3-1/TRBV3-2	11	NA	TRBJ2-3	NA	TGTGCCAGCAGCCCGACAGATACGCAGTATTTT	CASSPTDTQYF
TRBV18	15	once	TRBJ1-4	NA	TGTGCCAGCTCACCTGGGGCAGCTCCAGGAGAAAAACTGTTTTTT	CASSPGAAPGEKLFF
TRBV29-1	13	NA	TRBJ2-7	NA	TGCAGCGTTGAATTGGGGGCCTACTACGAGCAGTACTTC	CSVELGAYYEQYF
TRBV10-3	14	NA	TRBJ1-1	TRBD1	TGTGCCATCTCCCAACAGGGGCTAGACACTGAAGCTTTCTTT	CAISQQGLDTEAFF
TRBV19	14	NA	TRBJ2-7	TRBD1	TGTGCCAGTAGTATGACAGGGGGCCGCCACGAGCAGTACTTC	CASSMTGGRHEQYF
TRBV28	15	NA	TRBJ1-1	TRBD1	TGTGCCAGCAGGACCCTTGCGGGACAGATCACTGAAGCTTTCTTT	CASRTLAGQITEAFF
TRBV19	18	few	TRBJ1-5	NA	TGTGCCAGTAGGATCCGGGTCCTTGCCGATATTGGCAATCAGCCCCAGCATTTT	CASRIRVLADIGNQPQHF
TRBV5-1	14	NA	TRBJ2-1	TRBD1	TGCGCCAGCAGCTGGGGGACAGGGGAACATGAGCAGTTCTTC	CASSWGTGEHEQFF
TRBV15	15	NA	TRBJ2-1	NA	TGTGCCACCAGCAGAGCGGTTGGAGGGGGCGATGAGCAGTTCTTC	CATSRAVGGGDEQFF
TRBV24-1	15	few	TRBJ2-2	TRBD2	TGTGCCACCAGTGAGGGGGGGGAGGACACCGGGGAGCTGTTTTTT	CATSEGGEDTGELFF
TRBV19	13	NA	TRBJ1-1	NA	TGTGCCAGTAGGGCCCAGGGGAACACTGAAGCTTTCTTT	CASRAQGNTEAFF
TRBV28	17	few	TRBJ2-1	NA	TGTGCCAGCAGTTTGATCGCGGGGTCCCAGTCCTACAATGAGCAGTTCTTC	CASSLIAGSQSYNEQFF
TRBV30	12	few	TRBJ1-2	TRBD1	TGTGCCTGGGCCCCACAGGGGTTTGGCTACACCTTC	CAWAPQGFGYTF
TRBV5-6	16	NA	TRBJ2-3	NA	TGTGCCAGCAGCTTGGCCGGTGGGGGCAGCACAGATACGCAGTATTTT	CASSLAGGGSTDTQYF